This is a list of T cell receptor beta chains from one sample in a study of vaccination effects on CD4 cells after COVID-19. This table comes from immunoSEQ multiplex PCR, and its TCRdb copy is limited to in-frame clones, with some not included. The table shows 52,000 or so clones, with around 67% occurring only once. These receptors are not linked to any known antigen. Sequenced here: CD4+ T cells from PBMCs cultured with SARS-CoV-2 spike peptides, sampled before COVID-19 vaccination. The source is a human donor who received a COVID-19 vaccine. The CDR3 runs from the conserved cysteine through the conserved F or W. The order of the fields is J gene, V gene, D gene, clone size, CDR3 DNA, CDR3 protein. D genes are given only for firm matches. Only part of the rows carry a size: once, few, many, or a class if the clone is expanded.

>TRBJ1-6|TRBV18|.|.
TGTGCCAGCTCACCCGGGGACACTAATTCACCCCTCCACTTT
CASSPGDTNSPLHF
>TRBJ2-2|TRBV19|.|.
TGTGCCAGTAGTATTCGGCAGCGAGACACCGGGGAGCTGTTTTTT
CASSIRQRDTGELFF
>TRBJ1-5|TRBV4-1|.|.
TGCGCCAGCAGCCAAGATTTGGGGGCCCTGGGCAATCAGCCCCAGCATTTT
CASSQDLGALGNQPQHF
>TRBJ2-7|TRBV7-2|.|.
TGTGCCAGCAGCACGGACAGTAAAGCCTACGAGCAGTACTTC
CASSTDSKAYEQYF
>TRBJ2-1|TRBV27|.|.
TGTGCCAGCAGGGGGGCAGGGACTCACAATGAGCAGTTCTTC
CASRGAGTHNEQFF
>TRBJ1-6|TRBV6-1|.|.
TGTGCCAGCAGTGATAGGGGCACGGAAAGCTCCTATAATTCACCCCTCCACTTT
CASSDRGTESSYNSPLHF
>TRBJ2-1|TRBV30|.|.
TGTGCCTGGAACAGGGCGACCTACAATGAGCAGTTCTTC
CAWNRATYNEQFF
>TRBJ1-2|TRBV2|TRBD1|few
TGTGCCAGCACCCCGCGGCCCTCAGGGGGTGGCTACACCTTC
CASTPRPSGGGYTF
>TRBJ2-7|TRBV2|.|.
TGTGCCAGCAGTATGGACGTCCCCTACGAGCAGTACTTC
CASSMDVPYEQYF
>TRBJ1-1|TRBV6-5|TRBD1|once
TGTGCCAGCAGGGGCGGTCCCGGGACAGGGAAAGCTTTCTTT
CASRGGPGTGKAFF
>TRBJ2-1|TRBV2|.|.
TGTGCCAGCAGCGCCGAGTTAAGCTCCTACAATGAGCAGTTCTTC
CASSAELSSYNEQFF
>TRBJ1-2|TRBV9|TRBD1|.
TGTGCCAGCAGCGTAGGGGGGACAGGGGGCGCCCAGGGGGGCTACACCTTC
CASSVGGTGGAQGGYTF
>TRBJ1-1|TRBV10-3|.|.
TGTGCCATCAACCGGGCAGAGAACACTGAAGCTTTCTTT
CAINRAENTEAFF
>TRBJ1-5|TRBV15|.|.
TGTGCCACCAGCTCTCGAGGGGGGCCCAATCAGCCCCAGCATTTT
CATSSRGGPNQPQHF
>TRBJ2-1|TRBV4-1|TRBD2|.
TGCGCCAGCAGCCAATTCCCTCGGGGAGGGAGGAACAATGAGCAGTTCTTC
CASSQFPRGGRNNEQFF
>TRBJ2-1|TRBV2|TRBD2|once
TGTGCCAGCAGCGATGTAGGTAGCGGGAGAAGTCAGTTCTTC
CASSDVGSGRSQFF
>TRBJ1-1|TRBV6-5|.|.
TGTGCCAGCAGGATTAAGGAGGGATCGGCTTTCTTT
CASRIKEGSAFF
>TRBJ2-3|TRBV10-3|TRBD2|once
TGTGCCATCAGGTGGACTAGCAACACAGATACGCAGTATTTT
CAIRWTSNTDTQYF
>TRBJ1-1|TRBV7-3|.|few
TGTGCCAGCAGTTTATCATGGAACACTGAAGCTTTCTTT
CASSLSWNTEAFF
>TRBJ2-4|TRBV2|TRBD2|.
TGTGCCAGCAGTGGCGGCCGCGGGAGTTCCAAAAACATTCAGTACTTC
CASSGGRGSSKNIQYF
>TRBJ2-1|TRBV2|TRBD2|.
TGTGCCAGCAGTGGGACTAGCGGTACCTACAATGAGCAGTTCTTC
CASSGTSGTYNEQFF
>TRBJ1-4|TRBV4-2|.|.
TGTGCCAGCAGCCAAGGACAAAAAAATGAAAAACTGTTTTTT
CASSQGQKNEKLFF
>TRBJ1-2|TRBV29-1|.|.
TGCAGCGTTGAAAGGGGTGTAAGGAAAAATGGCTACACCTTC
CSVERGVRKNGYTF
>TRBJ2-5|TRBV18|.|.
TGTGCCAGCTCACCACAGGGGGGAGAGACCCAGTACTTC
CASSPQGGETQYF
>TRBJ2-5|TRBV14|TRBD1|.
TGTGCCAGCAGCCCTAGGACAGGACAAGAGACCCAGTACTTC
CASSPRTGQETQYF
>TRBJ2-7|TRBV10-3|TRBD1|.
TGTGCTTACAGAGGGACAGAGGGAGAGCAGTACTTC
CAYRGTEGEQYF
>TRBJ2-2|TRBV5-6|.|.
TGTGCCAGCAGCTTTGGGTGGACCGGGGAGCTGTTTTTT
CASSFGWTGELFF
>TRBJ2-4|TRBV19|TRBD2|.
TGTGCCAGTAGTATGGCTCTAGCGGGAGGGTCGAAAAACATTCAGTACTTC
CASSMALAGGSKNIQYF
>TRBJ2-7|TRBV4-2|TRBD2|few
TGTGCCAGCAGCCCCGAGGCGGGAGTGGGGGAGCAGTACTTC
CASSPEAGVGEQYF
>TRBJ2-2|TRBV5-6|.|.
TGTGCCAGCAGCCAGGACGCAGCCCCCAGGGAGCTGTTTTTT
CASSQDAAPRELFF
>TRBJ2-7|TRBV7-2|TRBD1|medium-sized
TGTGCCAGCAGCCCAGACAGGGGGCCATCCTACGAGCAGTACTTC
CASSPDRGPSYEQYF
>TRBJ2-5|TRBV6-5|.|once
TGTGCCAGCAGTTACTCGGGACGAGAGACCCAGTACTTC
CASSYSGRETQYF
>TRBJ1-1|TRBV24-1|.|few
TGTGCCACCAGTGATGGGGTGAACACTGAAGCTTTCTTT
CATSDGVNTEAFF
>TRBJ2-3|TRBV11-1|.|.
TGTGCCAGCAGCCCTGGGGACCTGCCAACGACAGATACGCAGTATTTT
CASSPGDLPTTDTQYF
>TRBJ2-1|TRBV14|.|.
TGTGCCAGCAGCCCCCCGGGGCATTTAAATGAGCAGTTCTTC
CASSPPGHLNEQFF
>TRBJ1-4|TRBV30|.|.
TGTGCCTGGAGCCTCTCCGGGAAAGAGGGGGAAAAACTGTTTTTT
CAWSLSGKEGEKLFF
>TRBJ2-3|TRBV18|TRBD1|.
TGTGCCAGCTCACCCTGGGACAGACTCACAGATACGCAGTATTTT
CASSPWDRLTDTQYF
>TRBJ2-5|TRBV11-3|TRBD1|.
TGTGCCAGCAGCTTAGGATTGGCAGGGGGCGACGAGACCCAGTACTTC
CASSLGLAGGDETQYF
>TRBJ1-5|TRBV12-3/TRBV12-4|.|.
TGTGCCAGCAGCGGTTGGGGGAATCAGCCCCAGCATTTT
CASSGWGNQPQHF
>TRBJ1-4|TRBV19|TRBD1|.
TGTGCCTCCAAGGACAGGCGGGATAACCAGGGGTATGAAAAACTGTTTTTT
CASKDRRDNQGYEKLFF
>TRBJ1-6|TRBV4-3|.|.
TGCGCCAGCAGCCAAGGGCGGCGGGACCCCACCCTCCACTTT
CASSQGRRDPTLHF
>TRBJ2-3|TRBV12-3/TRBV12-4|TRBD2|.
TGTGCCAGCAGTTTTGGGGGGGCGCAGTATTTT
CASSFGGAQYF
>TRBJ2-7|TRBV7-9|.|few
TGTGCCAGCAGCTTAGCGTCCAGGGTTTACGAGCAGTACTTC
CASSLASRVYEQYF
>TRBJ2-3|TRBV18|.|.
TGTGCCAGCCACCCTGGGGGCGGAGGTGATACGCAGTATTTT
CASHPGGGGDTQYF
>TRBJ2-1|TRBV2|TRBD2|.
TGTGCCAGCAGGATGGGACTAGAGGATTTCCATGAGCAGTTCTTC
CASRMGLEDFHEQFF
>TRBJ2-2|TRBV30|.|.
TGTGCCTGGAGGCTGCTAGGGGGGGAGCTGTTTTTT
CAWRLLGGELFF
>TRBJ2-5|TRBV5-4|TRBD2|.
TGTGCCAGCAGCCGGGGACTAGCGGGCCAAGAGACCCAGTACTTC
CASSRGLAGQETQYF
>TRBJ1-3|TRBV18|.|.
TGTGCCAGCTCACCCGCCGGCCAGGGTGACTCTGGAAACACCATATATTTT
CASSPAGQGDSGNTIYF
>TRBJ2-7|TRBV4-2|.|once
TGTGCCAGCAGCCAAGTAGGGGGAACCTACGAGCAGTACTTC
CASSQVGGTYEQYF
>TRBJ1-2|TRBV27|TRBD1|.
TGTGCCAGCAGCCCCCGAGGACAGGTTCACTATGGCTACACCTTC
CASSPRGQVHYGYTF
>TRBJ2-7|TRBV2|.|.
TGTGCCAGCAGTGCATCCTTCGAGCAGTACTTC
CASSASFEQYF
>TRBJ2-1|TRBV30|TRBD1|few
TGTGCCTGGAGTCCGGGGACAGGCCAATTCTTC
CAWSPGTGQFF
>TRBJ2-4|TRBV29-1|.|.
TGCAGCGTTCGGCCCAGCCTAGCCAAAAACATTCAGTACTTC
CSVRPSLAKNIQYF
>TRBJ2-2|TRBV28|.|.
TGTGCCAGCAGCCTTAGCACCCGGGAGCTGTTTTTT
CASSLSTRELFF
>TRBJ1-2|TRBV6-1|.|.
TGTGCCAGCAGTTATGAGGCCTGGGGCTACACCTTC
CASSYEAWGYTF
>TRBJ1-4|TRBV7-2|.|few
TGTGCCAGCAGCTTGGGGCACCTCGAAAAACTGTTTTTT
CASSLGHLEKLFF
>TRBJ1-6|TRBV19|.|few
TGTGCCAGTAGTACTTTCGGGACGTCTTATAATTCACCCCTCCACTTT
CASSTFGTSYNSPLHF
>TRBJ1-1|TRBV28|.|.
TGTGCCAGCAGTTTGAGGGGGGGGAGGACTGAAGCTTTCTTT
CASSLRGGRTEAFF
>TRBJ1-5|TRBV30|TRBD1|.
TGTGCCTGGTCGGGACAGGGCAATCAGCCCCAGCATTTT
CAWSGQGNQPQHF